These 28 T cell receptor beta chains were sequenced from one sample in a study of blood T cell repertoires in COVID-19. Generated by immunoSEQ multiplex PCR, the TCRdb table keeps only in-frame clones and is missing some. The sample includes 20,000 to 30,000 clones, roughly 89% of them seen just once. Sequencing input: peripheral blood. Receptor source: a human donor in a cohort sampled during active COVID-19.

The V call is TRBV7-9, the J call TRBJ2-4, with 7 bases fitting TRBD1. V dropped 5 bases and J dropped 0; count of bases not matched to a gene: 10. The CDR3 has 17 amino acids. Germline CDR1 reads SEHNR; CDR2 reads FQNEAQ (reference sequence). The CDR3 reads CASSRLGDSLAKNIQYF. In DNA form, the CDR3 reads TGTGCCAGCAGCCGCCTGGGGGACAGCTTAGCCAAAAACATTCAGTACTTC.

This sequence joins TRBV11-2 and TRBJ1-4; D unresolved. The CDR3 sequence is 15 residues long. V gave up 5 bases and J gave up 8 bases, with 18 bases separating them. Germline CDR1 is SGHAT and CDR2 is FQNNGV. This CDR3 reads CASSNFARRREKLFF. In nucleotides, the CDR3 is TGTGCCAGCAGCAACTTCGCTCGTCGTCGGGAAAAACTGTTTTTT.

V is TRBV19 and J is TRBJ1-2; weak D call: TRBD1 (5 bases). This CDR3 is 12 amino acids long. The V gene lost 7 bases and the J gene lost 3 bases, with 9 bases spanning the gap. Germline V CDR1 and CDR2: LNHDA, SQIVND (reference sequence). CDR3 DNA: TGTGCCAGTAACCAGGGTGACTATGGCTACACCTTC. Its translation is CASNQGDYGYTF.

The chain combines TRBV5-5 with TRBJ2-5; D is perhaps TRBD2 (6 bases). Germline CDR1 is SGHKS and CDR2 is YYEKEE (reference sequence). This CDR3 has 15 amino acids. Trimming pared 2 bases from V and 5 bases from J, leaving 16 bases between. CDR3 sequence (DNA): TGTGCCAGCAGCTTCAGAACTAGCTTTATCGAGACCCAGTACTTC. This gives the protein CASSFRTSFIETQYF.

V usage is TRBV5-1 and J usage is TRBJ2-7; D not resolved. Germline assignment: CDR1 SGHRS and CDR2 YFSETQ. CDR3 length equals 14 residues. Trimming took 0 bases from V and 3 from J, leaving 10 bases between them. The CDR3 coding sequence is TGCGCCAGCAGCTTGGGGGCAGGAAACTACGAGCAGTACTTC. It specifies CASSLGAGNYEQYF.

The gene calls are TRBV30 and TRBJ2-2, with 8 bases identical to TRBD2. V lost 1 base and J lost 4; bases outside the gene matches: 2. The germline CDR1 and CDR2 sequences are GTSNPN and SVGIG (reference sequence). The CDR3 totals 14 residues. CDR3 protein: CAWSALAVTGELFF. CDR3 nucleotides: TGTGCCTGGAGTGCACTAGCGGTCACCGGGGAGCTGTTTTTT.

The chain carries TRBV7-9 and TRBJ2-3, with D unresolved. Deletions cut 5 bases from V and 3 bases from J, with 9 bases between. Germline values: CDR1 SEHNR, CDR2 FQNEAQ (reference sequence). The CDR3 covers 13 residues. The DNA for the CDR3 is TGTGCCAGCAGCCGGTATCGAACAGATACGCAGTATTTT. Translated: CASSRYRTDTQYF.

The gene calls are TRBV28 and TRBJ1-4; 8 bases map to TRBD1. The ends lost 5 bases at V and 4 bases at J; junction bases unmatched: 15. Germline V gene sequence: CDR1 MDHEN, CDR2 SYDVKM. This CDR3 contains 18 residues. The CDR3 DNA is TGTGCCAGCAGTAAGGACAGTTTGAGGACAGGGAGTAATGAAAAACTGTTTTTT. It encodes CASSKDSLRTGSNEKLFF.

CDR3 bases: TGTGCCAGCAGTCTAACTAGCGGGTCGTATGAGCAGTTCTTC. It is translated as CASSLTSGSYEQFF. V gene TRBV7-3 combines with J gene TRBJ2-1; 9 positions match TRBD2. Trimming took 6 bases from V and 8 from J; bases not matched to a gene: 8. Germline V gene lookup returns CDR1 SGHTA and CDR2 FQGTGA. This CDR3 region has 14 residues. The full variable domain, completed using reference TRBV7-3 and TRBJ2-1, is GAGVSQTPSNKVTEKGKYVELRCDPISGHTALYWYRQSLGQGPEFLIYFQGTGAADDSGLPNDRFFAVRPEGSVSTLKIQRTERGDSAVYLCASSLTSGSYEQFFGPGTRLTVL.

This clone was counted between two and nine times. The junction differs from germline at one of its ends, possibly a read error. This rearrangement joins TRBV30 to TRBJ1-5; the match to TRBD1 covers 8 bases. This CDR3 has 11 amino acids. Per the germline V gene, CDR1 is GTSNPN and CDR2 is SVGIG (reference sequence). CDR3 sequence (DNA): TGTGCCTGGAGTGGCGGGGACAGGCGGGTTTTT. Translation gives CAWSGGDRRVF.

This clone has only one observation. The J gene is TRBJ2-1, the V gene TRBV19; 9 bases agree with TRBD1. Germline V gene sequence: CDR1 LNHDA, CDR2 SQIVND (reference sequence). The length of the CDR3 is 15 residues. The ends lost 3 bases at V and 5 bases at J; junction bases unmatched: 5. CDR3 loop: CASSISGTGNNEQFF. Here the CDR3 DNA reads TGTGCCAGTAGTATTTCAGGGACAGGGAACAATGAGCAGTTCTTC.

The V gene is TRBV28, the J gene TRBJ2-7; D unclear. With 5 bases removed from V and 3 bases from J, the gap between germline ends came to 14 bases. Looked up from germline, CDR1 is MDHEN and CDR2 is SYDVKM. The CDR3 is made up of 14 amino acids. As DNA, the CDR3 is TGTGCCAGCAGTGGAACGTCGGAGAACTACGAGCAGTACTTC. Translated, it gives CASSGTSENYEQYF.

The rearrangement joins TRBV19 to TRBJ2-6; D not resolved. V dropped 3 bases and J dropped 3 bases, with 9 bases sitting between them. The CDR3 extends over 15 amino acids. The germline V gene encodes CDR1 LNHDA and CDR2 SQIVND (reference sequence). The CDR3 spells CASSIDFFGANVLTF. The CDR3 nucleotides are TGTGCCAGTAGTATCGACTTTTTTGGGGCCAACGTCCTGACTTTC.

V usage is TRBV7-9 and J usage is TRBJ2-2; the D is unclear. Germline V gene lookup returns CDR1 SEHNR and CDR2 FQNEAQ (reference sequence). The germline V and J ends were trimmed by 6 bases and 5 bases, with 13 bases remaining between them. CDR3 size: 14 residues. In DNA form, the CDR3 reads TGTGCCAGCAGAAGACTCGGAAGTACCGGGGAGCTGTTTTTT. It yields the protein CASRRLGSTGELFF. The entire variable domain, with the rest obtained from reference TRBV7-9 and TRBJ2-2, is as follows: DTGVSQNPRHKITKRGQNVTFRCDPISEHNRLYWYRQTLGQGPEFLTYFQNEAQLEKSRLLSDRFSAERPKGSFSTLEIQRTEQGDSAMYLCASRRLGSTGELFFGEGSRLTVL.

The chain has TRBV2 and TRBJ2-2; D call uncertain. V lost 6 bases to trimming and J lost 0 bases, with 11 bases between them. This CDR3 is 15 amino acids long. From germline, CDR1 is SNHLY and CDR2 FYNNEI. The CDR3 protein is CASSTETPNTGELFF. CDR3 in DNA: TGTGCCAGCAGCACAGAAACCCCGAACACCGGGGAGCTGTTTTTT.

The gene calls are TRBV4-1 and TRBJ1-1, with TRBD1 matching over 8 bases. V trimming: 2 bases; J trimming: 0 bases; junction bases outside the gene matches: 2. The CDR3 has 15 residues. The germline V gene has CDR1 MGHRA and CDR2 YSYEKL. Here the CDR3 reads CASSQPGQVNTEAFF. The CDR3 DNA sequence: TGCGCCAGCAGCCAACCGGGACAGGTGAACACTGAAGCTTTCTTT.

This sequence joins TRBV7-3 and TRBJ2-2, with D tentatively TRBD1 (5 bases). CDR1 and CDR2 (germline): SGHTA, FQGTGA. This CDR3 contains 15 residues. Trimming shortened V by 5 bases and J by 4 bases, and 14 bases separated the two germline ends. The CDR3, as DNA: TGTGCCAGCAGCCCCCACGGACAAATCACCGGGGAGCTGTTTTTT. Amino acid sequence: CASSPHGQITGELFF.

The chain is built from TRBV27 and TRBJ2-7; D perhaps matches TRBD1 (6 bases). The CDR3 covers 13 residues. Germline assignment: CDR1 MNHEY and CDR2 SMNVEV (reference sequence). V was cut by 10 bases and J by 0 bases, with 13 bases left in between. CDR3 DNA: TGTGCCAAGACAGGACCGAGCTCCTACGAGCAGTACTTC. It is translated as CAKTGPSSYEQYF.

The CDR3 sequence: CASSSTTTGMQVWEQFF. CDR3 nucleotide sequence: TGTGCCAGCAGTTCCACGACGACCGGGATGCAGGTCTGGGAGCAGTTCTTC. The genes are TRBV7-9 and TRBJ2-1; possible D gene TRBD2, 5 bases. CDR3 length: 17 residues. The germline V gene has CDR1 SEHNR and CDR2 FQNEAQ (reference sequence). Trimming removed 6 bases from V and 10 bases from J, with 28 bases in between.

The V call is TRBV29-1, the J call TRBJ2-2, with 8 bases aligning to TRBD1. Trimming at V came to 2 bases and at J to 5 bases, leaving 10 bases not matched to a gene. Germline assignment: CDR1 SQVTM and CDR2 ANQGSEA. This CDR3 region has 16 residues. CDR3 in amino acids: CSVERGGRGRTGELFF. DNA of the CDR3: TGCAGCGTTGAACGAGGGGGCAGGGGGCGAACCGGGGAGCTGTTTTTT.

This chain joins TRBV10-2 and TRBJ2-5, with TRBD2 matching over 10 bases. With V trimmed by 5 bases and J by 3 bases, 6 bases remained unmatched. Germline V gene sequence: CDR1 WSHSY, CDR2 SAAADI. There are 15 residues in the CDR3. This CDR3 reads CASSNLAGEKETQYF. In nucleotides, the CDR3 is TGCGCCAGCAGTAATCTAGCGGGGGAGAAAGAGACCCAGTACTTC.

This chain joins TRBV5-1 and TRBJ1-2; TRBD1 matches at 7 bases. Germline CDR1 SGHRS, CDR2 YFSETQ. The CDR3 sequence is 14 residues long. V lost 0 bases and J lost 6; bases outside the gene matches: 5. The DNA of the CDR3 is TGCGCCAGCAGCTTGGCCGAAGGGGGCGATGGCTACACCTTC. Translation: CASSLAEGGDGYTF.

The chain carries TRBV19 and TRBJ1-1; D not certain. The CDR3 is 15 amino acids. Germline assignment: CDR1 LNHDA and CDR2 SQIVND (reference sequence). The V and J ends lost 8 bases and 1 base respectively, with 17 bases between them. CDR3 loop: CASHNSPGKNTEAFF. DNA for the CDR3: TGTGCCAGTCATAACAGCCCCGGGAAGAACACTGAAGCTTTCTTT.

The chain is built from TRBV6-5 and TRBJ2-2, with TRBD2 identical over 8 bases. Per the germline V gene, CDR1 is MNHEY and CDR2 is SVGAGI. V lost 6 bases and J lost 6; bases outside the gene matches: 9. The length of the CDR3 is 15 residues. CDR3 loop: CASRQAGAAPGELFF. In DNA, the CDR3 is TGTGCCAGCAGACAAGCGGGAGCGGCACCCGGGGAGCTGTTTTTT.

The chain has TRBV4-1 and TRBJ1-6, with D possibly TRBD1 on 5 matching bases. Trimming removed 2 bases at V and 4 bases at J, with 15 bases between. Per germline, CDR1 MGHRA and CDR2 YSYEKL. The length of the CDR3 is 17 residues. CDR3 in amino acids: CASSQRAAGGYNSPLHF. The CDR3 bases are TGCGCCAGCAGCCAAAGGGCGGCCGGGGGTTATAATTCACCCCTCCACTTT.

This clone was observed once. The genes are TRBV6-5 and TRBJ2-7; maybe TRBD1 (6 bases). The germline V gene encodes CDR1 MNHEY and CDR2 SVGAGI. This CDR3 is 13 amino acids long. The V and J ends lost 8 bases and 3 bases respectively, with 14 bases between them. DNA for the CDR3: TGTGCCAGCGATTCAGGGGTGGGCTACGAGCAGTACTTC. Protein product: CASDSGVGYEQYF.

Only one count was recorded for this clone. CDR3 DNA sequence: TGTGCCAGCAGTTACTCGATATTGTCGGGCACTGAAGCTTTCTTT. Protein: CASSYSILSGTEAFF. The chain carries TRBV6-5 and TRBJ1-1; D remains ambiguous. Trimming pared 0 bases from V and 4 bases from J, leaving 12 bases between. Germline CDR1 MNHEY, CDR2 SVGAGI. The CDR3 extends over 15 amino acids.

This clone appeared a single time. J is TRBJ1-2 and V is TRBV19; D unresolved. CDR1 and CDR2 from the germline V gene are LNHDA and SQIVND (reference sequence). The CDR3 is made up of 14 amino acids. Trimming cost V 4 bases and J 8 bases, with 17 bases left between them. CDR3 region: CASSTGQTGRGYTF. The CDR3 coding sequence is TGTGCCAGTAGTACCGGTCAAACTGGGCGAGGCTACACCTTC.